The clone carrying this TCR beta chain occurred many times. Patients were all untreated before their thyroid surgery. This specimen belongs to a study of metastatic and nonmetastatic thyroid tumors. On the study more broadly: Repertoires were compared across blood and tumor or nodule tissue from malignant and benign thyroid patients.

TCRdb used MiXCR to call clones anew from the PCR reads. This table has roughly 18,000 clones, about a quarter appearing once. The trim removed 7 bases at V and 8 bases at J, leaving 6 bases unmatched. The CDR3 has 14 amino acids. The sequenced material came from tumor tissue. The origin of this receptor is a female donor with papillary thyroid cancer or a benign thyroid nodule (not recorded which). Some clones in this sample may be carry-over from other donors' samples. The genes are TRBV12-3 or TRBV12-4 and TRBJ2-1; 12 positions match TRBD2. Here the CDR3 reads CASTRTSGTDEQFF. The CDR3 DNA reads as TGTGCCAGCACCCGGACTAGCGGGACGGATGAGCAGTTCTTC.